The present T cell receptor beta chain was sequenced within a study of Ad26.COV2.S vaccination and SARS-CoV-2 variants. Whole-study context: A COV1001 Ad26.COV2.S trial-arm participant provided the sample. The study gave Ad26.COV2.S intramuscularly, once or twice 56 days apart.

The germline V gene encodes CDR1 SGHVS and CDR2 FQNEAQ. The V end lost 0 bases, the J end lost 6 bases, and 8 bases lay between the germline ends. This CDR3 is 14 amino acids long. As for treatment: roughly 18 received Ad26.COV2.S at low or high dose, single or two shots; about 5 received placebo; per-sample allocation not given. The study sampled participants on day 63 after the first vaccine or placebo injection. The assay was immunoSEQ multiplex PCR, and TCRdb's table has in-frame clones only and misses some. The sample has a few hundred thousand clones, approximately 83% seen once; the top ten hold about 7.4%.

The chain joins TRBV7-8 to TRBJ1-4; D remains unclear. The sequence was collected from a person aged 18-60 years who received the Ad26.COV2.S COVID-19 vaccine or a placebo. The specimen was peripheral blood, collected in a trial of Ad26.COV2.S vaccine versus placebo. CDR3 in amino acids: CASSLAPIYEKLFF. As DNA, the CDR3 is TGTGCCAGCAGCTTAGCCCCTATTTATGAAAAACTGTTTTTT.